The present entry profiles one T cell receptor (beta chain) with its context. This sample stems from a study of blood T cell repertoires in COVID-19. For the study at large: Samples came from the United States, Italy and Spain, spanning acute and convalescent COVID-19. Nucleic acid was either cDNA or gDNA, and it came from T cells, B-cell-depleted T cells, or PBMCs.

In the authors' workflow: Amplification of reference gene primers provided the estimated nucleated cell counts. Clones were read by immunoSEQ multiplex PCR, and TCRdb kept only the in-frame ones, dropping some. That table furnishes V, J and clone size, whereas the DNA furnished D and trimming. The data contain 110,000 to 150,000 clones, 75% to 90% of them singletons. This CDR3 comprises 14 residues. V was shortened by 1 base and J by 4 bases, with 8 bases between the two germline ends. Germline values: CDR1 SGHAT, CDR2 FQNNGV. The chain employs TRBV11-2 and TRBJ2-1; no definite D call. This receptor was obtained from a woman aged 60-75 years with active COVID-19. The sample was peripheral blood. Here the CDR3 DNA reads TGTGCCAGCAGCTTAGTGGCAGATTACAATGAGCAGTTCTTC. The encoded protein is CASSLVADYNEQFF.